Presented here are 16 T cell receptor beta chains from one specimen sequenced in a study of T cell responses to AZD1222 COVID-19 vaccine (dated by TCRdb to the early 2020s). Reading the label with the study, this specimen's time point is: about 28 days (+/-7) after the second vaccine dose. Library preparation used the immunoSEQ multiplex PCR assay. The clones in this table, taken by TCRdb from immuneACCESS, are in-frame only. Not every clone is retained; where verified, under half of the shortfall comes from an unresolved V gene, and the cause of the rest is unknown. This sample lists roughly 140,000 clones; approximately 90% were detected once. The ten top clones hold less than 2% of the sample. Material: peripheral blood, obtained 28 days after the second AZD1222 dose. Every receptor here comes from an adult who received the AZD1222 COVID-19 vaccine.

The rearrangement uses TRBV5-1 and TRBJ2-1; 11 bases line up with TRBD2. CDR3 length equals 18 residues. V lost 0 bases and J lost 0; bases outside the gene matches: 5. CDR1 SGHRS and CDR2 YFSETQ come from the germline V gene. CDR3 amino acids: CASSLGIAGGRSYNEQFF. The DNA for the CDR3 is TGCGCCAGCAGCTTGGGAATAGCGGGGGGGCGCTCCTACAATGAGCAGTTCTTC.

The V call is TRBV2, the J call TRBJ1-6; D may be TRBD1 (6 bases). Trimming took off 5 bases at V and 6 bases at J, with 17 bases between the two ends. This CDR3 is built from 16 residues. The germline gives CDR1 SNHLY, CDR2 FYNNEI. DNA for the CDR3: TGTGCCAGCAGTCGAAGTGGAGGGGGGGGTAATTCACCCCTCCACTTT. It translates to CASSRSGGGGNSPLHF.

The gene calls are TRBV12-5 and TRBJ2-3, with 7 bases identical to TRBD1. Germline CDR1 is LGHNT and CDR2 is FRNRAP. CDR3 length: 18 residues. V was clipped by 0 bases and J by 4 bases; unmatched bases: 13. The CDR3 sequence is CASGLVRLRGLPSDTQYF. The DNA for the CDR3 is TGTGCTAGTGGTTTGGTACGCCTGAGGGGGCTACCTTCAGATACGCAGTATTTT.

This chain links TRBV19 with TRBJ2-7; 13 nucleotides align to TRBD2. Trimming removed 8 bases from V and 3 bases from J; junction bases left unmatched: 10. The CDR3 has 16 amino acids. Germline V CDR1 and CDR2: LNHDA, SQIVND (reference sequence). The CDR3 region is CASSTSGRPLGYEQYF. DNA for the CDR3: TGTGCCAGTTCGACTAGCGGGAGGCCCCTTGGCTACGAGCAGTACTTC.

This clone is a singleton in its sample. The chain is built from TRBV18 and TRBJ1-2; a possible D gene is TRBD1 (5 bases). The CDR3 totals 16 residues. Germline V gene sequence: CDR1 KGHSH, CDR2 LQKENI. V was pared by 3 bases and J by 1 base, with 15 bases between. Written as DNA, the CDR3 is TGTGCCAGCTCACCTGCGACAGATACCCATAACTATGGCTACACCTTC. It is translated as CASSPATDTHNYGYTF.

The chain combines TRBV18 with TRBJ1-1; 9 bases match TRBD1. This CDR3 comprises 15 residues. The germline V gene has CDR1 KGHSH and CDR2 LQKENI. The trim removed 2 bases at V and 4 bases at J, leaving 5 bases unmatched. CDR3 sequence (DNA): TGTGCCAGCTCACCAGTTAGGGACAGGGTCACTGAAGCTTTCTTT. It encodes CASSPVRDRVTEAFF.

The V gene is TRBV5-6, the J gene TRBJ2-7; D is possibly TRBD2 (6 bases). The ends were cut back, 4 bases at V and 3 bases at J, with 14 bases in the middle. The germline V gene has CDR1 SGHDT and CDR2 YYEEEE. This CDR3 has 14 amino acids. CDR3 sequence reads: CASSDGTQVYEQYF. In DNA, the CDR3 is TGTGCCAGCAGCGACGGGACTCAGGTCTACGAGCAGTACTTC.

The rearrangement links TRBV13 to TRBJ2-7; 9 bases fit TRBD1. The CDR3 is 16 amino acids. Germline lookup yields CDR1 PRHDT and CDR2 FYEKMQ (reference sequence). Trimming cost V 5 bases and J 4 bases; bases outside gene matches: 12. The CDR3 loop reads CASSPQSGTGSYEQYF. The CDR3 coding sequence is TGTGCCAGCAGCCCCCAGAGCGGGACAGGGTCTTACGAGCAGTACTTC.

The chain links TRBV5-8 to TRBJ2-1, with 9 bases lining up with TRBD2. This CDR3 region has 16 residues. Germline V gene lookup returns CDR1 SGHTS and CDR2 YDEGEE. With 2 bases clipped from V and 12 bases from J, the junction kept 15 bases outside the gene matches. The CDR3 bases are TGTGCCAGCAGCTTCCGAAACCCCGGGACTAGCCGTTTGCAGTTCTTC. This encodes CASSFRNPGTSRLQFF.

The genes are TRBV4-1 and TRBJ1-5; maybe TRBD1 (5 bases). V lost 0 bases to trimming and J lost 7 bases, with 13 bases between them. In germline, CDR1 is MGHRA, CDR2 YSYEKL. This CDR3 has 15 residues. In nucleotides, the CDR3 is TGCGCCAGCAGCCAAGATAGGGACTCCGGACAGCCCCAGCATTTT. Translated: CASSQDRDSGQPQHF.

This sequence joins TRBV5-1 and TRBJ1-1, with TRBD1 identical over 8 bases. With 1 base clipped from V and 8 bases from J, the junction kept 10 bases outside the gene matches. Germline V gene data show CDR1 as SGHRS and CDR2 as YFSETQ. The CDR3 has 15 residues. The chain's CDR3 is CASSLTGGISAEAFF. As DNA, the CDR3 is TGCGCCAGCAGCTTGACAGGGGGGATTTCGGCCGAAGCTTTCTTT.

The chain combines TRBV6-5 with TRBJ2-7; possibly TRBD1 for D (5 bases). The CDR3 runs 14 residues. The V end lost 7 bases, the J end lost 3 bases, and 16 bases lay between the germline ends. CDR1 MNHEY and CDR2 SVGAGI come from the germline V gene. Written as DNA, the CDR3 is TGTGCCAGCACCGCCTGGGGCAGAGACTACGAGCAGTACTTC. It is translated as CASTAWGRDYEQYF.

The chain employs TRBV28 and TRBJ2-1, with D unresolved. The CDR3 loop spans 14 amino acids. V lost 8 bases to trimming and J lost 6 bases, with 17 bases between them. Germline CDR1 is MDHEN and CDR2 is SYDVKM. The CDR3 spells CASLTGQSPNEQFF. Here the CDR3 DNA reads TGTGCCAGCTTGACGGGCCAATCCCCCAATGAGCAGTTCTTC.

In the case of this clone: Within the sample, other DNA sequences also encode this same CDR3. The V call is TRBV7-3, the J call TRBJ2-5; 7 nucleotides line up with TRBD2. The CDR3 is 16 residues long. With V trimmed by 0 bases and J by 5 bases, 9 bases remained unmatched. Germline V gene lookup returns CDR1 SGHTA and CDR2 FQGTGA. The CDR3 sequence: CASSLTASGGQETQYF. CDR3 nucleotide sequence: TGTGCCAGCAGCTTAACCGCTAGCGGTGGGCAGGAGACCCAGTACTTC.

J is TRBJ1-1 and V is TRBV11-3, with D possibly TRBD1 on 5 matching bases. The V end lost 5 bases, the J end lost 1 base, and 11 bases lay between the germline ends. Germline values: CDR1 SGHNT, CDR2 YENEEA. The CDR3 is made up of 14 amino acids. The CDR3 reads CASSPGGGNTEAFF. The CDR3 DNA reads TGTGCCAGCAGCCCTGGTGGGGGGAACACTGAAGCTTTCTTT.

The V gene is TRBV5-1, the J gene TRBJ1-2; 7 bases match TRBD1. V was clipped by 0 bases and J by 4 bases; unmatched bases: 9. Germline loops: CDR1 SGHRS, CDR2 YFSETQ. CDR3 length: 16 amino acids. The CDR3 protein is CASSLGVQGTTYGYTF. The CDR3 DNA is TGCGCCAGCAGCTTGGGAGTACAGGGGACGACCTATGGCTACACCTTC.